This is a list of T cell receptor beta chains from one sample in a study of memory CD4+ T cells and cytomegalovirus serostatus. Clones were read by immunoSEQ multiplex PCR, and TCRdb kept only the in-frame ones, dropping some. Seen here are 55,000 to 65,000 clones, around 82% observed once, and the top ten hold 0.5%. What was sequenced was memory CD4+ T cells from blood. Receptors originate from an adult in good health and CMV-seronegative. Some clones in this sample may be carry-over from other donors' samples. Each CDR3 is given with its conserved first and last residue. D genes are given only for firm matches. A row's size may be missing; if present it is once, few, many or a size class.

TRBV27,TRBJ1-1,.,.,CASREGELNTEAFF,TGTGCCAGCAGAGAGGGAGAGCTGAACACTGAAGCTTTCTTT
TRBV5-1,TRBJ1-1,.,.,CASSFQGSKAEAFF,TGCGCCAGCAGCTTCCAGGGTTCTAAAGCTGAAGCTTTCTTT
TRBV19,TRBJ2-2,.,.,CASSIGVVRVTGELFF,TGTGCCAGTAGTATAGGGGTGGTCAGGGTGACCGGGGAGCTGTTTTTT
TRBV7-2,TRBJ2-1,.,.,CASTPRGGNEQFF,TGTGCCAGCACTCCCAGGGGGGGCAATGAGCAGTTCTTC
TRBV6-5,TRBJ2-5,.,TRBD2,CASSRPGGPLETQYF,TGTGCCAGCAGTCGACCGGGAGGGCCATTAGAGACCCAGTACTTC
TRBV2,TRBJ2-7,.,.,CASSFHDKSYEQYF,TGTGCCAGCAGTTTTCACGACAAATCCTACGAGCAGTACTTC
TRBV6-6,TRBJ2-3,.,TRBD1,CASSLGQGRTDTQYF,TGTGCCAGCAGCTTGGGACAGGGGCGCACAGATACGCAGTATTTT
TRBV5-1,TRBJ2-5,.,TRBD2,CASSQGLASGVQETQYF,TGCGCCAGCAGCCAAGGACTAGCGTCGGGAGTCCAAGAGACCCAGTACTTC
TRBV5-5,TRBJ1-5,.,TRBD1,CASSSGNRGQSNQPQHF,TGTGCCAGCAGCAGCGGGAACAGGGGGCAAAGCAATCAGCCCCAGCATTTT
TRBV5-1,TRBJ2-2,.,.,CASSLGFVGNAGELFF,TGCGCCAGCAGCTTGGGGTTCGTCGGTAACGCCGGGGAGCTGTTTTTT
TRBV2,TRBJ1-2,medium-sized,.,CASRDTGFSGGYTF,TGTGCCAGCAGGGACACGGGGTTTTCGGGAGGCTACACCTTC
TRBV30,TRBJ1-2,.,TRBD1,CAWGTGNYGYTF,TGTGCCTGGGGGACAGGGAACTATGGCTACACCTTC
TRBV28,TRBJ1-2,.,.,CASQAGANGYTF,TGTGCCAGTCAAGCCGGGGCCAATGGCTACACCTTC
TRBV5-1,TRBJ2-6,.,.,CASSLAGSGANVLTF,TGCGCCAGCAGCTTGGCGGGGTCCGGGGCCAACGTCCTGACTTTC
TRBV2,TRBJ2-1,.,TRBD2,CASRYRLAGVYNEQFF,TGTGCCAGCAGGTACAGACTAGCGGGGGTTTACAATGAGCAGTTCTTC
TRBV7-8,TRBJ1-5,.,.,CASSGEAGALNQPQHF,TGTGCCAGCAGCGGAGAGGCAGGGGCACTCAATCAGCCCCAGCATTTT
TRBV5-1,TRBJ2-7,.,TRBD2,CASRGELAGAPEQYF,TGCGCCAGCAGGGGCGAACTAGCGGGAGCGCCCGAGCAGTACTTC
TRBV10-3,TRBJ2-7,.,.,CAISEFAYEQYF,TGTGCCATCAGTGAATTCGCCTACGAGCAGTACTTC
TRBV4-3,TRBJ2-7,.,.,CASSRTSHYEQYF,TGCGCCAGCAGCCGAACCTCACATTACGAGCAGTACTTC
TRBV27,TRBJ1-1,.,.,CASSLSPGMNTEAFF,TGTGCCAGCAGTTTATCGCCCGGGATGAACACTGAAGCTTTCTTT
TRBV29-1,TRBJ2-3,.,.,CSCGSSRTDTQYF,TGCAGCTGCGGCAGCTCCCGCACAGATACGCAGTATTTT
TRBV5-4,TRBJ1-3,.,.,CASSFGTGYTIYF,TGTGCCAGCAGCTTCGGGACCGGATACACCATATATTTT
TRBV9,TRBJ2-3,.,.,CASSVEFSGTDTQYF,TGTGCCAGCAGCGTAGAGTTCTCCGGCACAGATACGCAGTATTTT
TRBV2,TRBJ1-6,.,TRBD1,CASKRDSNSPLHF,TGTGCCAGCAAAAGGGACAGTAATTCACCCCTCCACTTT
TRBV27,TRBJ1-2,.,TRBD1,CASSLRQGVYGYTF,TGTGCCAGCAGTTTACGACAGGGCGTCTATGGCTACACCTTC
TRBV5-4,TRBJ2-2,.,.,CASSFGRMNTGELFF,TGTGCCAGCAGCTTTGGCAGGATGAACACCGGGGAGCTGTTTTTT
TRBV19,TRBJ1-2,.,.,CASSRPVQANYGYTF,TGTGCCAGTAGTAGGCCGGTTCAAGCTAACTATGGCTACACCTTC
TRBV6-5,TRBJ2-5,.,.,CASSWGETQYF,TGTGCCAGCAGTTGGGGGGAGACCCAGTACTTC
TRBV4-1,TRBJ2-1,.,TRBD2,CASSQGKGLAGLNEQFF,TGCGCCAGCAGCCAAGGGAAAGGACTAGCGGGACTAAATGAGCAGTTCTTC
TRBV5-1,TRBJ1-1,once,.,CASSPGTLNTEAFF,TGCGCCAGCAGCCCCGGAACCCTGAACACTGAAGCTTTCTTT
TRBV25-1,TRBJ2-5,.,TRBD2,CASSGSGGYQETQYF,TGTGCCAGCAGTGGTAGCGGGGGATACCAAGAGACCCAGTACTTC
TRBV7-9,TRBJ2-7,.,.,CASSFVGVGEQYF,TGTGCCAGCAGCTTCGTAGGGGTTGGCGAGCAGTACTTC
TRBV6-5,TRBJ1-1,few,.,CASRDGSRAFF,TGTGCCAGCAGAGACGGGTCGCGGGCTTTCTTT
TRBV15,TRBJ1-5,.,.,CATSNAGYSNQPQHF,TGTGCCACCAGTAATGCGGGATATAGCAATCAGCCCCAGCATTTT
TRBV7-6,TRBJ2-2,.,TRBD1,CASSLGTGVTGELFF,TGTGCCAGCAGCCTAGGGACAGGGGTCACCGGGGAGCTGTTTTTT
TRBV10-3,TRBJ2-6,.,TRBD1,CAIRPGQGALSSGANVLTF,TGTGCCATCAGACCCGGACAGGGGGCCTTGAGCTCTGGGGCCAACGTCCTGACTTTC
TRBV28,TRBJ1-1,.,.,CASIHPRGSMNTEAFF,TGTGCCAGCATACATCCCCGGGGCTCGATGAACACTGAAGCTTTCTTT
TRBV29-1,TRBJ1-2,few,TRBD1,CSVAMGQGYGYTF,TGCAGCGTGGCTATGGGACAGGGCTATGGCTACACCTTC
TRBV2,TRBJ2-7,once,.,CASTRDYYEQYF,TGTGCCAGCACGCGGGATTACTACGAGCAGTACTTC
TRBV11-2,TRBJ2-3,.,.,CASSPSRHTQYF,TGTGCCAGCAGCCCCTCTCGACATACGCAGTATTTT
TRBV2,TRBJ1-5,.,TRBD1,CASSEETGTSNQPQHF,TGTGCCAGCAGTGAAGAGACAGGGACTAGCAATCAGCCCCAGCATTTT
TRBV5-1,TRBJ2-1,once,TRBD2,CASSPSLAGHNEQFF,TGCGCCAGCAGTCCAAGTCTAGCGGGACACAATGAGCAGTTCTTC
TRBV2,TRBJ1-2,few,.,CASSDRSRAPANYGYTF,TGTGCCAGCAGTGATAGGAGCCGAGCACCGGCTAACTATGGCTACACCTTC
TRBV7-2,TRBJ1-6,.,TRBD1,CASSSGGRGSPLHF,TGTGCCAGCAGCTCAGGGGGCCGCGGATCACCCCTCCACTTT
TRBV6-1,TRBJ2-5,.,.,CASSLSMVLKTQYF,TGTGCCAGCAGCCTGTCCATGGTCCTGAAGACCCAGTACTTC
TRBV19,TRBJ1-2,.,.,CASTPDPSRGIDYGYTF,TGTGCCAGCACCCCCGATCCTTCTCGGGGTATCGACTATGGCTACACCTTC
TRBV28,TRBJ2-1,.,TRBD1,CASTQGQGRNNEQFF,TGTGCCAGCACCCAAGGACAGGGGCGAAACAATGAGCAGTTCTTC
TRBV19,TRBJ1-1,.,.,CASSPSGGATEAFF,TGTGCCAGTAGTCCATCGGGGGGGGCGACTGAAGCTTTCTTT
TRBV28,TRBJ2-6,.,TRBD1,CASSLFATGVSSGANVLTF,TGTGCCAGCAGTTTATTCGCGACAGGGGTGTCCTCTGGGGCCAACGTCCTGACTTTC
TRBV5-1,TRBJ1-4,.,.,CASSVGSGSANEKLFF,TGCGCCAGCAGCGTAGGCTCAGGTTCCGCTAATGAAAAACTGTTTTTT
TRBV5-1,TRBJ2-5,.,TRBD1,CASSWTGMGETQYF,TGCGCCAGCAGCTGGACAGGGATGGGGGAGACCCAGTACTTC
TRBV18,TRBJ2-7,.,TRBD2,CASSPRTSGYEQYF,TGTGCCAGCTCACCACGGACTAGCGGCTACGAGCAGTACTTC
TRBV10-3,TRBJ2-2,.,.,CAISLSGTANTGELFF,TGTGCCATCAGTTTATCCGGGACGGCGAACACCGGGGAGCTGTTTTTT
TRBV6-5,TRBJ1-5,.,TRBD1,CASSGTGLSNQPQHF,TGTGCCAGCAGTGGGACAGGTCTTTCAAATCAGCCCCAGCATTTT
TRBV5-5,TRBJ1-5,.,.,CASSSWGQPQHF,TGTGCCAGCAGCTCGTGGGGACAGCCCCAGCATTTT
TRBV10-1,TRBJ2-7,.,.,CASPATRRTHEQYF,TGCGCCAGCCCGGCCACTAGAAGAACCCACGAGCAGTACTTC
TRBV5-8,TRBJ2-2,.,TRBD1,CASSLRDRFTGELFF,TGTGCCAGCAGCCTCCGGGACAGATTCACCGGGGAGCTGTTTTTT
TRBV9,TRBJ2-7,.,.,CASSLGDPNVSEQYF,TGTGCCAGCAGTTTAGGGGACCCTAATGTTTCCGAGCAGTACTTC